This T cell receptor beta chain was captured by sequencing in a study of T cells in Graves' hyperthyroidism and ophthalmopathy. For this clonotype: The antigen is undetermined.

The study's findings and limits: Through a model of 13 V-J features, ophthalmopathy was separated from stable hyperthyroidism. Onset of ophthalmopathy came a median roughly 6.5 months after the model predicted it.

There were TCR beta CDR3 regions amplified from RNA transcripts. First-round RT-PCR targeting the TCR CDR3 was performed with the HTBI primer set. In TCRdb, the multiplex PCR reads were re-called with MiXCR into one record per CDR3 protein. The profile shows approximately 690,000 distinct CDR3 sequences, roughly 15% of them singletons. Germline CDR1 reads MDHEN; CDR2 reads SYDVKM. V dropped 3 bases and J dropped 1 base, with 9 bases sitting between them. The CDR3 consists of 14 residues. Ophthalmopathy cases scored 3 or more on the Clinical Activity Score and 4 or more on NOSPECS grade, with duration below 3 months. From more than 8 ml of fresh peripheral blood, PBMCs were isolated.

Material for sequencing was blood. The chain uses TRBV28 and TRBJ1-1; D gene uncertain. The TCR originated in a woman aged 45-65 years with Graves' ophthalmopathy. CDR3 in amino acids: CASSLGPTNTEAFF. In DNA, the CDR3 is TGTGCCAGCAGTTTGGGCCCGACGAACACTGAAGCTTTCTTT.